The present T cell receptor beta chain was sequenced within a study of T-cell memory formation after mild COVID-19. Study overall: TCR clustering was largely donor specific.

TCRdb passed the 5' RACE reads through MiXCR, listing each CDR3 protein once. The sample carries about 440,000 distinct CDR3 sequences, 15% to 20% recorded once. The V gene's germline CDR1 is SGHRS and CDR2 YFSETQ. This CDR3 contains 13 residues. Trimming stripped 0 bases from V and 4 bases from J, with 4 bases between. This clonotype appeared a few times. Its antigen is unknown. Findings of the study overall: Contracting CD4+ clones lay largely in CM and EM, with CD8+ ones residing in EMRA. In second-wave clones peaking day 37, SARS-CoV-2 specificity remained unconfirmed.

Sequences were obtained from PBMCs or a T cell subset sorted from them (not recorded which). The receptor's source is an adult woman who had mild COVID-19 (a few samples of this study predate the infection). Cell type and time point are not known. The rearrangement joins TRBV5-1 to TRBJ2-2; no firm D call. In DNA, the CDR3 is TGCGCCAGCAGCTTGGTATCCACCGGGGAGCTGTTTTTT. The encoded protein is CASSLVSTGELFF.